One sample yielded the 10 T cell receptor beta chains listed below, sequenced in a study of regulatory T cells in long-lasting Graves disease. Building of the TCR beta libraries involved iRepertoire HTBI primers and Arm-PCR of CDR3 regions. TCRdb called the multiplex PCR reads again in MiXCR, with one record for every CDR3 protein. The profile shows 400,000 to 500,000 distinct CDR3 sequences, over 20% of them singletons. Stated time point: persistent/refractory GD, antithyroid drugs over 5 years with positive TRAb. From PBMCs, RNA was extracted and then used to make the TCR library. Sequencing used peripheral blood mononuclear cells (PBMCs), obtained when the disease was refractory, from a patient treated with antithyroid drugs. These receptors originate from a female donor with Graves disease.

This clonotype was recorded a few times. The rearrangement uses TRBV4-1 and TRBJ2-7; D is possibly TRBD1 (5 bases). V lost 3 bases and J lost 2, with 17 bases in between. The CDR3 is made up of 16 amino acids. Germline loops: CDR1 MGHRA, CDR2 YSYEKL. CDR3 nucleotides: TGCGCCAGCAGCCATGAAAGGAACAGGATCACCTACGAGCAGTACTTC. As protein: CASSHERNRITYEQYF.

This clonotype was detected many times. The chain combines TRBV6-1 with TRBJ2-2, with TRBD2 as a possible D gene (7 bases). Trimming removed 9 bases from V and 10 bases from J, with 18 bases in between. Germline values: CDR1 MNHNS, CDR2 SASEGT. This CDR3 region has 13 residues. CDR3 residues: CASVPPGGEELFF. DNA of the CDR3: TGTGCCAGTGTCCCCCCGGGGGGCGAGGAGCTGTTTTTT.

This clonotype was detected only a few times. J is TRBJ2-2 and V is TRBV9; TRBD2 matches at 8 bases. This CDR3 comprises 15 residues. V trimming: 3 bases; J trimming: 4 bases; junction bases outside the gene matches: 5. Germline V CDR1 and CDR2: SGDLS, YYNGEE. The CDR3 loop is CASSERELGTGELFF. The DNA of the CDR3 is TGTGCCAGCAGCGAGCGGGAGCTTGGCACCGGGGAGCTGTTTTTT.

The rearrangement uses TRBV7-6 and TRBJ2-3; D is uncertain. Trimming took 1 base from V and 5 from J, leaving 16 bases between them. The CDR3 is 16 residues long. The germline CDR1 and CDR2 sequences are SGHVS and FNYEAQ. The DNA for the CDR3 is TGTGCCAGCAGCTTAGATGCTGCTCCGCCTGGAGATACGCAGTATTTT. It translates to CASSLDAAPPGDTQYF.

The chain uses TRBV28 and TRBJ1-5; possibly TRBD1 for D (6 bases). Per germline, CDR1 MDHEN and CDR2 SYDVKM. The V and J ends lost 10 bases and 2 bases respectively, with 12 bases between them. The CDR3 has 13 amino acids. CDR3 amino acids: CATSGEGNQPQHF. CDR3 bases: TGTGCCACCTCAGGGGAGGGCAATCAGCCCCAGCATTTT.

This clonotype has at least ten counts. V usage is TRBV30 and J usage is TRBJ1-1, with 7 bases that match TRBD1. Trimming removed 3 bases from V and 3 bases from J; junction bases left unmatched: 13. The CDR3 sequence is 16 residues long. The germline V gene has CDR1 GTSNPN and CDR2 SVGIG (reference sequence). DNA of the CDR3: TGTGCCTGGAGGGGTCAAGGGGGCGGCCGCCACACTGAAGCTTTCTTT. It encodes CAWRGQGGGRHTEAFF.

The chain couples TRBV4-1 to TRBJ1-5, with 7 bases matching TRBD1. The germline V gene has CDR1 MGHRA and CDR2 YSYEKL. The junction had 5 bases not matched to a gene; V was cut back by 0 bases and J by 6 bases. This CDR3 has 15 residues. As DNA, the CDR3 is TGCGCCAGCAGCCAAGACCAGGGGGGTGCTCAGCCCCAGCATTTT. It is translated as CASSQDQGGAQPQHF.

The V and J genes are TRBV29-1 and TRBJ2-3, with 12 bases that match TRBD2. CDR1 and CDR2 from the germline V gene are SQVTM and ANQGSEA. CDR3 length: 14 amino acids. V lost 6 bases, J lost 5 bases, and 6 bases stayed unmatched. The CDR3 sequence: CSVIGLAGRDTQYF. Written as DNA, the CDR3 is TGCAGCGTCATCGGACTAGCGGGACGAGATACGCAGTATTTT.

This clonotype was observed many times. The V and J genes are TRBV6-1 and TRBJ2-7; 7 nucleotides align to TRBD1. The CDR3 covers 15 residues. Per the germline V gene, CDR1 is MNHNS and CDR2 is SASEGT. V dropped 7 bases and J dropped 2; count of bases not matched to a gene: 11. CDR3 sequence (DNA): TGTGCCAGCACGCGAGGCGCAGGGGGAGCCTACGAGCAGTACTTC. Translation: CASTRGAGGAYEQYF.

This clonotype was observed many times. The chain recombines TRBV28 with TRBJ1-6; possibly TRBD1 for D (5 bases). The V and J ends lost 8 bases and 8 bases respectively, with 10 bases between them. CDR3 size: 12 residues. Germline CDR1 reads MDHEN; CDR2 reads SYDVKM. CDR3: CASLTDYSPLHF. The CDR3 coding sequence is TGTGCCAGCCTGACAGATTATTCACCCCTCCACTTT.